This T cell receptor (beta chain) stems from a study of regulatory T cells in long-lasting Graves disease. Arm-PCR with iRepertoire HTBI primers amplified the CDR3 regions for these TCR beta libraries. MiXCR, run by TCRdb on the multiplex PCR reads, gives a single entry per CDR3 protein. Among 350,000 to 450,000 distinct CDR3 sequences listed, 15% were seen once. In germline, CDR1 is SGHRS, CDR2 YFSETQ. V gave up 4 bases and J gave up 1 base; unmatched junction bases: 21. This CDR3 spans 20 amino acids. This clonotype was seen a handful of times. What it recognizes is unknown. Points from the study as a whole: It was in persistent disease that TRBV28, TRBJ1-2 and TRBJ2-5 were favored. Persistent cases of Graves' showed reduced TCR diversity relative to newly diagnosed patients.

The sample's time point: newly diagnosed GD, antithyroid drugs for less than 3 months. The TCR library was prepared using RNA isolated from PBMCs. The sample was also reused in another study, on T cells in Graves' hyperthyroidism and ophthalmopathy.

V and J are TRBV5-1 and TRBJ2-3; 7 bases fit TRBD1. The specimen was peripheral blood mononuclear cells (PBMCs), collected at new diagnosis, from a patient treated with antithyroid drugs. This TCR came from a middle-aged woman with Graves disease. The CDR3 DNA reads TGCGCCAGCAGCCTGCCCCCAGTAGGGGGCCGTCGGTTAGGCACAGATACGCAGTATTTT. This gives the protein CASSLPPVGGRRLGTDTQYF.